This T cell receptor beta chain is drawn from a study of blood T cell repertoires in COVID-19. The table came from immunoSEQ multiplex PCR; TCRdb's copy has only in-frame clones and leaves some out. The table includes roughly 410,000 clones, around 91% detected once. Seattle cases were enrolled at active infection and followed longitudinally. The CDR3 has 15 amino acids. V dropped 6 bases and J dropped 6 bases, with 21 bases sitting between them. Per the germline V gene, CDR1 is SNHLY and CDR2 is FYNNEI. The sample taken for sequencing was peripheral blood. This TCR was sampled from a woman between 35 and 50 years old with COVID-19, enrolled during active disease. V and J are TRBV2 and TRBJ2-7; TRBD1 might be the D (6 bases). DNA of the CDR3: TGTGCCAGCAGCCCTGACAGGCCTAAGTCACCCGAGCAGTACTTC. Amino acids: CASSPDRPKSPEQYF.